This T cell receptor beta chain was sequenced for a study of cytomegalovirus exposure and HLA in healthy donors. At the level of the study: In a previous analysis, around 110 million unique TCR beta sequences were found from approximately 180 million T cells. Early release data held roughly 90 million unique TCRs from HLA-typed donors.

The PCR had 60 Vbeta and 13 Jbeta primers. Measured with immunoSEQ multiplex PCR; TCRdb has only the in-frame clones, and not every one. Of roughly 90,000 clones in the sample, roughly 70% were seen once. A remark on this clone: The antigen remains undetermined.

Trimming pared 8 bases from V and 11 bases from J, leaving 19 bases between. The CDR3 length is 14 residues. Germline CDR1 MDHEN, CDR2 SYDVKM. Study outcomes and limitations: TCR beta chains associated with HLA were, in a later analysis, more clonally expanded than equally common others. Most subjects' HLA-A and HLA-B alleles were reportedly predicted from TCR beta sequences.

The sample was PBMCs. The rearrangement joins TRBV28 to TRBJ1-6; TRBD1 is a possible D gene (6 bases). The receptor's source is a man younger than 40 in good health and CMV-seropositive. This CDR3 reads CASRAGDRIPPLHF. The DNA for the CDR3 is TGTGCCAGCCGGGCAGGGGATAGAATTCCACCCCTCCACTTT.